This T cell receptor beta chain was obtained from a study of cytotoxic CD8 clonotypes in ibrutinib-treated CLL. Study findings and constraints: Lymph node repertoires were not studied, and sampling times were unmatched.

The CDR3 has 15 amino acids. Germline V gene lookup returns CDR1 LNHNV and CDR2 YYDKDF (reference sequence). Trimming left V 1 base short and J 5 bases short, with 14 bases between. This table comes from immunoSEQ multiplex PCR, and its TCRdb copy is limited to in-frame clones, with some not included. Among some 140,000 clones listed, 80% to 90% were seen once. In the case of this clone: Its antigen is not identified.

Cryopreserved PBMCs provided 1.5 to 2 micrograms of genomic DNA for the TCR beta libraries. The sequencing here drew on PBMCs, taken after 24 months of ibrutinib treatment. The rearrangement joins TRBV15 to TRBJ1-1; D perhaps matches TRBD1 (5 bases). The clonotype comes from a human donor with chronic lymphocytic leukemia. The DNA for the CDR3 is TGTGCCACCAGCAGAGCAGGGACGGGGGGGACTGAAGCTTTCTTT. The encoded protein is CATSRAGTGGTEAFF.